This T cell receptor beta chain was found in a study of blood T cell repertoires in COVID-19 (dated by TCRdb to about 2020). Study-wide context: Collaborator samples came from the United States, Italy and Spain and covered acute and convalescent phases of COVID-19. Where HLA class I and class II types were available, the types were taken from metadata supplied by the sample provider, not from assay-based typing. The sample metadata nearly always contained a de-identified subject ID, COVID-19 status, age in years and sex. The material from the prospective study consisted of cDNA or gDNA derived from T cells, B-cell-depleted T cells, or PBMCs. The samples were drawn from the first 160 participants of the ongoing ImmuneRACE study and from 1,254 subjects provided by 6 global collaborators. The dataset comprised deeply sampled blood TCRbeta repertoires from subjects exposed to, actively infected with, or recovered from COVID-19. The repertoires were made available in a free public database intended to serve as a resource for research on the immune response to SARS-CoV-2.

The immunoSEQ Assay, a bias-controlled multiplex PCR, was used to amplify TCRbeta CDR3 regions from genomic DNA. The authors' analysis ran thus. The number of nucleated cells in each sample was estimated by amplification of reference gene primers within the assay. Sequence reads were collapsed and filtered to measure the absolute abundance of every unique TCRbeta CDR3 rearrangement. For each sample, productive Simpson clonality was calculated as the square root of Simpson's diversity index across productive rearrangements. Not all clones reach the TCRdb copy of this immuneACCESS table, which keeps in-frame sequences only. Checked studies attribute under half of the gap to unresolved V genes and leave the rest unexplained. That table gives V, J and clone size, and the DNA gave D and trimming. The table for this sample lists 90,000 to 100,000 clones; about 84% of them were counted only once. The ten largest clones capture around 10% of the sample.

The CDR3 spans 13 residues, from the cysteine through the phenylalanine. Only the CDR3 DNA stays, 39 bases, in frame from base 1. V is cut back by 3 bases and J by 6 bases, with 3 bases in the junction unmatched. The germline V gene gives CDR1 as LGHNA and CDR2 as YSLEER. A remark on this clone: Its cognate antigen has yet to be identified. Base qualities are not provided; no much larger clone lies one nucleotide away.

The investigation overall reported the following: The amount of clinical and demographic metadata varied by source and participant and was provided uncurated.

Collaborating institutions collected whole blood in K2EDTA tubes following their own protocols. For TCRbeta analysis, collaborators shipped samples as frozen whole blood, isolated PBMCs, or DNA extracted from either of those sample types. What was sequenced was peripheral blood. The TCR sequence derives from a woman at least 80 years old with acute or convalescent COVID-19. The rearranged segments are TRBV4-3 and TRBJ1-1, and TRBD1 aligns with 8 junction nucleotides. The bases are TGCGCCAGCAGCCAGCAGGGGGCTGCTGAAGCTTTCTTT. This sequence encodes CASSQQGAAEAFF.